The T cell receptor (beta chain) under discussion was sequenced for a study of memory CD4+ T cells and cytomegalovirus serostatus. Study at large: This sample comes from healthy Belgian adults, roughly nine CMV seropositive, around 26 seronegative.

The sort gate was single viable CD3+CD4+CD8-CD45RO+ cells for memory CD4+ T cells. Donors' CMV status reflects serum IgG against pp150, pp28, p38, p52. The assay was immunoSEQ multiplex PCR, and TCRdb's table has in-frame clones only and misses some. The sample consists of around 50,000 clones, about 73% of them appearing once. With regard to this clone: Its antigen is undetermined.

Study conclusions and caveats: Suggested: most of the CMV-linked TCR signature lies in CD4+ memory cells.

V lost 11 bases to trimming and J lost 2 bases; unmatched junction nucleotides: 10. Looked up from germline, CDR1 is MRHNA and CDR2 is SNTAGT. The CDR3 covers 15 residues. This receptor was taken from an adult in good health and CMV-seronegative. The specimen was memory CD4+ T cells from blood. This chain links TRBV6-4 with TRBJ2-3; 10 bases are a match to TRBD2. The CDR3 coding sequence is TGTGCCTTTCCCCTAGCGGGAGTTAACACAGATACGCAGTATTTT. It specifies CAFPLAGVNTDTQYF.